Sequencing of this T cell receptor (beta chain) was carried out in a study of T-cell memory formation after mild COVID-19. Whole-study context: Each donor largely had its own TCR clusters.

This clonotype has more than one count but fewer than ten. Its antigen is as yet unknown. TCRdb reprocessed the 5' RACE reads with MiXCR, giving one entry per CDR3 protein. Among around 250,000 distinct CDR3 sequences listed, 7.5% to 10% were seen once. Study-wide results and caveats: Nothing showed for sure that second-wave clones peaking on day 37 were SARS-CoV-2 specific. Some clones that responded were present in memory (sampled pre-infection), which suggests cross-reactive memory joined. Day 15 to 85 contracting clones showed balanced CD4/CD8; day 15 to 37 expanders favored CD4+.

CDR1 and CDR2 (germline): DFQATT, SNEGSKA (reference sequence). Trimming removed 0 bases from V and 4 bases from J; junction bases left unmatched: 7. This CDR3 comprises 15 residues. The receptor's source is a man aged 18 to 29 who had mild COVID-19 (a few samples of this study predate the infection). Cell type and time point are not known. Sequenced material: PBMCs or a T cell subset sorted from them (not recorded which). The chain has TRBV20-1 and TRBJ2-3, with 7 bases lining up with TRBD1. The CDR3 DNA reads TGCAGTGCTAGAGACCCCCAAGGGGGCCCAGATACGCAGTATTTT. It yields the protein CSARDPQGGPDTQYF.